These T cell receptor beta chains were read from a single sample in a study of blood T cells in healthy people across ages. One entry per CDR3 protein, called by TCRdb with MiXCR from the 5' RACE reads. The sample consists of a few hundred thousand distinct CDR3 sequences, over 25% of them appearing once. These records were also assigned to another study, of T cells of mothers and their children.

The source material was blood. The origin of the receptors is a boy aged 2 to 9 in good health. The CDR3 runs from the conserved cysteine through the conserved F or W. D genes are given only for firm matches. Clone size is given for some rows only: seen once, a few or many times, or a class if the clone is expanded.

j_call clone_size cdr3_length d_call v_call cdr3_nt cdr3_aa
TRBJ2-7 . 14 . TRBV28 TGTGCCAGCAGTTTGCGTGTAGACGCCTACGAGCAGTACTTC CASSLRVDAYEQYF
TRBJ2-5 . 15 . TRBV5-1 TGCGCCAGCAGCTTACGTGGATACGTCCAAGAGACCCAGTACTTC CASSLRGYVQETQYF
TRBJ1-3 . 16 . TRBV27 TGTGCCAGCAGTTTATCCCTTATGACAGTGGGAAACACCATATATTTT CASSLSLMTVGNTIYF
TRBJ1-5 . 13 TRBD1 TRBV29-1 TGCAGCGTTAAGACAGGGGACAATCAGCCCCAGCATTTT CSVKTGDNQPQHF
TRBJ1-1 few 14 . TRBV18 TGTGCCAGCTCCTTCAGGGGAGGGGGCACTGAAGCTTTCTTT CASSFRGGGTEAFF
TRBJ2-2 many 14 TRBD1 TRBV7-7 TGTGCTAGCAGCTTAGCAGGGGGATCCGGGGAGCTGTTTTTT CASSLAGGSGELFF
TRBJ2-2 . 14 . TRBV19 TGTGCCACGGCCGGGACCCCGAACACCGGGGAGCTGTTTTTT CATAGTPNTGELFF
TRBJ2-5 . 15 TRBD2 TRBV20-1 TGCAGTGCTAGAGATTTCCTAGCGGACCAAGAGACCCAGTACTTC CSARDFLADQETQYF
TRBJ1-4 few 15 . TRBV7-9 TGTGCCAGCGTGAACTATGACGCAACTAATGAAAAACTGTTTTTT CASVNYDATNEKLFF
TRBJ1-4 . 15 . TRBV4-3 TGCGCCAGCAGCCCCTTTCCCGGCCTTAATGAAAAACTGTTTTTT CASSPFPGLNEKLFF
TRBJ2-7 . 14 . TRBV20-1 TGCAGTGCCATTTCCCAGGACGGCACCTACGAGCAGTACTTC CSAISQDGTYEQYF
TRBJ2-5 few 14 . TRBV7-9 TGTGCCAGTCATCGTGGGACACGGGTCAAGACCCAGTACTTC CASHRGTRVKTQYF
TRBJ2-4 . 18 TRBD1 TRBV25-1 TGTGCCAGCAGTGACCCCGGGACAGGGTTGAGGGCCAAAAACATTCAGTACTTC CASSDPGTGLRAKNIQYF
TRBJ2-2 few 13 . TRBV24-1 TGTGCCACCAGTATGGCGAACACCGGGGAGCTGTTTTTT CATSMANTGELFF
TRBJ1-4 . 15 . TRBV20-1 TGCAGTGCTAGCCAGTCGACACCAACTAATGAAAAACTGTTTTTT CSASQSTPTNEKLFF
TRBJ2-7 . 14 TRBD1 TRBV25-1 TGTGCCAGCAGTAGAGGACAGGGTCCCGGCGAGCAGTACTTC CASSRGQGPGEQYF
TRBJ2-4 once 15 . TRBV4-3 TGCGCCAGCAGCTTAACACCAAACGAACAAAACATTCAGTACTTC CASSLTPNEQNIQYF
TRBJ2-7 few 14 . TRBV5-1 TGCGCCAGCAGCTTGGCTGTCGGTAACTACGAGCAGTACTTC CASSLAVGNYEQYF
TRBJ1-4 once 12 . TRBV7-9 TGTGCCAGCAGCTTAGATGGAGGAAACGTGTTTTTT CASSLDGGNVFF
TRBJ1-2 . 14 . TRBV7-2 TGTGCCAGCAGCTTAGCCTCAGGGACCTATGGCTACACCTTC CASSLASGTYGYTF
TRBJ2-5 . 13 . TRBV12-3/TRBV12-4 TGTGCCAGCAGTTTACCGGGAAACGAGACCCAGTACTTC CASSLPGNETQYF
TRBJ2-7 once 15 TRBD2 TRBV6-2/TRBV6-3 TGTGCCAGCGGAATCGGGGGGGCCCCGAGAGGAGAGCAGTACTTC CASGIGGAPRGEQYF
TRBJ1-1 . 12 TRBD1 TRBV28 TGTGCCAGCAGTTCCCGGACAGGGTCGGTTTTCTTT CASSSRTGSVFF
TRBJ1-1 many 13 . TRBV9 TGTGCCAGCAGTGCCGGGGGAGGTACTGAAGCTTTCTTT CASSAGGGTEAFF
TRBJ1-2 many 15 . TRBV16 TGTGCCAGCAGCCAATATATATCCACTAACTATGGCTACACCTTC CASSQYISTNYGYTF
TRBJ1-1 few 15 . TRBV9 TGTGCCAGCAGCGTAGATATGACCGGGGGCACTGAAGCTTTCTTT CASSVDMTGGTEAFF